This T cell receptor (beta chain) derives from a study of blood T cell repertoires in COVID-19. Participants' own reports of clinical history determined their cohort assignment. A PCR-confirmed or clinician-diagnosed COVID-19 case had contacted exposed participants within 2 weeks of entry. Germline CDR1 is MDHEN and CDR2 is SYDVKM. This CDR3 region has 17 residues. The V and J ends lost 7 bases and 4 bases, in that order; junction bases with no gene match: 13. TCRdb's table, derived via immunoSEQ multiplex PCR, lists solely in-frame clones and lacks some. The sample shows 320,000 or so clones, 85% of them seen only once.

Specimen: PBMCs or T cells enriched from blood (not recorded which). This clonotype originated in a woman in her 30s who had been exposed to COVID-19. This chain joins TRBV28 and TRBJ2-2; TRBD1 matches at 9 bases. CDR3 nucleotides: TGTGCCAGCACCGCCCACAGGGGGCCCCCGGGCACCGGGGAGCTGTTTTTT. This translates into CASTAHRGPPGTGELFF.